Here is one T cell receptor beta chain with its context. This specimen belongs to a study of OX40 agonist ivuxolimab in advanced cancers. Produced via immunoSEQ multiplex PCR; TCRdb's table is partial and in-frame only. The repertoire holds roughly 42,000 clones, with under 95% as singletons. The source material was CD4+ or CD8+ T cells sorted from blood, sampled in a trial of the OX40 agonist ivuxolimab. The receptor was derived from an adult with an advanced solid tumor such as melanoma, head and neck, liver or kidney cancer.

The CDR3 spells CASSTTTGPFTEAFF. The CDR3 DNA sequence: TGTGCCAGCAGTACCACGACAGGACCATTCACTGAAGCTTTCTTT. The chain has TRBV7-3 and TRBJ1-1; D might be TRBD1 (6 bases). Germline V gives CDR1 SGHTA, CDR2 FQGTGA. The V end lost 6 bases, the J end lost 4 bases, and 18 bases lay between the germline ends. The CDR3 has 15 amino acids.